This record concerns one TCR beta chain sequence. Its antigen is as yet unknown. This specimen comes from a study of post-analysis software for immune sequencing data. About the research overall: Some patients lacked subtype; others had relapsing-remitting, secondary progressive or progressive-relapsing disease.

Overall study findings and caveats: Five or six TRBV segments appeared more often in patients than in controls, and TRBV5-6, TRBV5-1 and TRBV20-1 were among these. Significantly lower normalized Chao1 diversity was seen in multiple sclerosis patients than in controls. Batch-matched samples strongly co-clustered by F measure.

Built from TCR beta cDNA, the libraries had unique molecular identifiers in them. Researchers reported some 500,000 cDNA molecules coming from roughly 1 to 10 million T cells. TCRdb passed the PCR reads through MiXCR, listing each CDR3 protein once. The profile shows about 820,000 distinct CDR3 sequences, under 70% of them singletons. Deletions cut 6 bases from V and 0 bases from J, with 15 bases between. The V gene's germline CDR1 is LGHNT and CDR2 FRNRAP. This CDR3 is 16 amino acids long. The sequence came from a girl aged 5-17 years with multiple sclerosis. V and J are TRBV12-5 and TRBJ2-4; D is perhaps TRBD2 (5 bases). The sequenced material came from blood. CDR3 coding DNA: TGTGCTAGTGGCCCGGACCCCGGAGGAGCCAAAAACATTCAGTACTTC. Translation: CASGPDPGGAKNIQYF.